The clone carrying this T cell receptor (beta chain) was recorded at least ten times. The data stem from a study of T-cell reconstitution after alpha-beta-depleted transplantation in children. J gave up 8 bases and V 4 bases, and 9 bases lay outside the gene matches. Looked up from germline, CDR1 is LGHNA and CDR2 is YSLEER. CDR3 length: 15 amino acids. Molecular barcoding with unique molecular identifiers was used for the TCRbeta library. MiXCR was run by TCRdb on the PCR reads, yielding one entry per CDR3 protein. Here the sample spans about 640,000 distinct CDR3 sequences, 16% being singletons. Specimen: PBMCs from the stem cell graft donor, collected from the stem cell graft. The TCR was taken from a human donor who donated a stem cell graft to a child with acute myeloid leukemia. This chain uses TRBV4-3 with TRBJ1-3, with TRBD1 identical over 9 bases. The DNA of the CDR3 is TGCGCCAGCAGCCGCAGCGACAGGGGGTTGGACACCATATATTTT. Amino acids: CASSRSDRGLDTIYF.